The present T cell receptor beta chain was sequenced within a study of blood T cell repertoires in COVID-19. Germline assignment: CDR1 MNHNS and CDR2 SASEGT. With 3 bases clipped from V and 4 bases from J, the junction kept 2 bases outside the gene matches. The CDR3 length is 14 residues. The data were produced by immunoSEQ multiplex PCR, yet TCRdb's version contains in-frame clones alone and is incomplete. The table records about 270,000 clones, around 90% of them present only once. The receptor comes from a woman aged 25-40 years with acute COVID-19. The material sequenced was PBMCs or T cells enriched from blood (not recorded which). The chain has TRBV6-1 and TRBJ2-3; 9 positions agree with TRBD1. CDR3 DNA sequence: TGTGCCAGCAGTGAGACAGGGGGTTCAGATACGCAGTATTTT. It translates to CASSETGGSDTQYF.